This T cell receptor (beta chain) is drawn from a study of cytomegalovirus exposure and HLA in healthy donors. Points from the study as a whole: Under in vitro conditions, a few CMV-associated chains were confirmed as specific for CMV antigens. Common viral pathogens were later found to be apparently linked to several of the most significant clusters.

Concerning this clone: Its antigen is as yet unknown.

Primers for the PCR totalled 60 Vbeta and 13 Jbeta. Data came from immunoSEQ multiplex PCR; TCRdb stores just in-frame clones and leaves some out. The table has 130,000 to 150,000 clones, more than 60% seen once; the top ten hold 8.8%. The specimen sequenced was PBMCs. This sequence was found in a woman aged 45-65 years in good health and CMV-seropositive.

The chain's CDR3 is CTSSQESPTPGDTGELFF. CDR3 in DNA: TGCACCAGCAGCCAAGAATCGCCTACTCCGGGGGACACCGGGGAGCTGTTTTTT. This chain links TRBV1 with TRBJ2-2; the DNA was not used to check the table's D call, TRBD2. TRBV1 is given as a pseudogene. CDR3 length: 18 residues.